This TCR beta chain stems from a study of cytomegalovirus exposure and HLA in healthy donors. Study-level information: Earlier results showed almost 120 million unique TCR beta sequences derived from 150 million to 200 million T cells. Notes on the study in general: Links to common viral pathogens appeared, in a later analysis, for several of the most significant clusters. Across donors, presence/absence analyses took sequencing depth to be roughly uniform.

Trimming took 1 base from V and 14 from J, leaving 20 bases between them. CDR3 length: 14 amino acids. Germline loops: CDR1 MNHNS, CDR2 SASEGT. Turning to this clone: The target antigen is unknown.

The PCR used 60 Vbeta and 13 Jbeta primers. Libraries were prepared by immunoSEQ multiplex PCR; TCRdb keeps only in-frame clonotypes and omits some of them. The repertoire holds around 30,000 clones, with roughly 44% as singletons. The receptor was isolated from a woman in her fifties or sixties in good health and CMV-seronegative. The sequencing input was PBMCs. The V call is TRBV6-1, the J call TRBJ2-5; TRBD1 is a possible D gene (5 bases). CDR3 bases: TGTGCCAGCAGTGAAGGTGGCAGGGTAGCCCCCCCATACTTC. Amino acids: CASSEGGRVAPPYF.